The next 24 T cell receptor beta chains were all read from a single sample in a study of shared clonotypes between healthy human individuals. The repertoire was sequenced with immunoSEQ multiplex PCR; TCRdb's copy has only in-frame clones and lacks some. The sample has more than 1,200,000 clones, 97% to 99% seen once. Material for sequencing was naive CD4+ T cells sorted from blood. Regarding subset: CD45RA+ positively selected. The receptors derive from a man aged 30 to 45 in good health.

V usage is TRBV4-2 and J usage is TRBJ2-3, with a possible D match to TRBD2 (5 bases). The V end was cut by 4 bases, the J end by 4 bases, with 12 bases between. CDR1 LGHNA and CDR2 YNFKEQ come from the germline V gene. The CDR3 covers 14 residues. The CDR3 here is CASSPMRGSDTQYF. Here the CDR3 DNA reads TGTGCCAGCAGCCCGATGAGAGGGTCAGATACGCAGTATTTT.

The chain uses TRBV10-3 and TRBJ2-5; D is perhaps TRBD2 (6 bases). The germline gives CDR1 ENHRY, CDR2 SYGVKD. CDR3 size: 12 residues. Trimming took off 11 bases at V and 5 bases at J, with 15 bases between the two ends. This chain's CDR3 is CAVGGRPETQYF. DNA of the CDR3: TGTGCCGTCGGGGGTAGGCCGGAGACCCAGTACTTC.

The J gene is TRBJ1-1, the V gene TRBV28, with D uncertain. Germline CDR1 reads MDHEN; CDR2 reads SYDVKM. The CDR3 has 16 amino acids. V was shortened by 7 bases and J by 0 bases, with 18 bases between the two germline ends. The CDR3 protein is CASKRAQARLNTEAFF. As DNA, the CDR3 is TGTGCCAGCAAGAGGGCGCAGGCTAGATTGAACACTGAAGCTTTCTTT. Looking up the rest from reference TRBV28 and TRBJ1-1 gives the full variable domain: DVKVTQSSRYLVKRTGEKVFLECVQDMDHENMFWYRQDPGLGLRLIYFSYDVKMKEKGDIPEGYSVSREKKERFSLILESASTNQTSMYLCASKRAQARLNTEAFFGQGTRLTVV.

This sequence joins TRBV29-1 and TRBJ2-1; 14 bases agree with TRBD2. CDR3 size: 16 residues. CDR1 SQVTM and CDR2 ANQGSEA come from the germline V gene. V lost 6 bases, J lost 8 bases, and 12 bases stayed unmatched. The CDR3 DNA reads TGCAGCGTAGAGCCCAAGACTAGCGGGAGGGCCGATGAGCAGTTCTTC. This translates into CSVEPKTSGRADEQFF.

The chain has TRBV11-2 and TRBJ2-1; D gene unclear. The CDR3 has 16 amino acids. The germline V and J ends were trimmed by 6 bases and 4 bases, with 19 bases remaining between them. Looked up from germline, CDR1 is SGHAT and CDR2 is FQNNGV. DNA for the CDR3: TGTGCCAGCAGTTATCGTCCGGTTACGCAGTACAATGAGCAGTTCTTC. Translated, it gives CASSYRPVTQYNEQFF.

V and J are TRBV4-1 and TRBJ2-7; D is perhaps TRBD1 (6 bases). The CDR3 sequence is 15 residues long. V was trimmed by 2 bases and J by 6 bases, leaving 17 bases between them. The V gene's germline CDR1 is MGHRA and CDR2 YSYEKL. In DNA, the CDR3 is TGCGCCAGCAGCCAATTTCCTTGGACAGCGGTCGAGCAGTACTTC. Protein product: CASSQFPWTAVEQYF.

The chain combines TRBV19 with TRBJ2-1; tentatively, D is TRBD1 or TRBD2 (5 bases each). V gave up 5 bases and J gave up 8 bases, with 16 bases separating them. Germline V lookup: CDR1 LNHDA, CDR2 SQIVND (reference sequence). CDR3 length equals 14 residues. This CDR3 reads CASSWGPNRYEQFF. Written as DNA, the CDR3 is TGTGCCAGTAGTTGGGGACCCAATCGGTATGAGCAGTTCTTC.

This rearrangement joins TRBV18 to TRBJ2-5; D not resolved. The germline CDR1 and CDR2 sequences are KGHSH and LQKENI. CDR3 length: 12 amino acids. V shed 5 bases and J shed 2 bases, with 6 bases lying between them. Here the CDR3 reads CASSFTQETQYF. CDR3 in DNA: TGTGCCAGCTCATTCACGCAAGAGACCCAGTACTTC.

The chain uses TRBV9 and TRBJ2-1; D perhaps matches TRBD2 (5 bases). This CDR3 spans 14 amino acids. V dropped 0 bases and J dropped 15 bases, with 19 bases sitting between them. The germline V gene encodes CDR1 SGDLS and CDR2 YYNGEE. CDR3 coding DNA: TGTGCCAGCAGCGTAGACGGGGTATCGAAAGATTCGTTCTTC. It codes for CASSVDGVSKDSFF.

The genes are TRBV15 and TRBJ2-2, with 9 bases matching TRBD2. The CDR3 runs 17 residues. Germline values: CDR1 LNHNV, CDR2 YYDKDF (reference sequence). Trimming at V came to 7 bases and at J to 0 bases, leaving 9 bases not matched to a gene. The CDR3 loop is CATTSRAGGPNTGELFF. The DNA of the CDR3 is TGTGCCACCACATCTAGGGCGGGAGGGCCGAACACCGGGGAGCTGTTTTTT.

With regard to this clone: This specimen includes other DNA sequences encoding the same CDR3. The chain uses TRBV5-1 and TRBJ2-5; 8 bases are shared with TRBD1. The trim removed 2 bases at V and 1 base at J, leaving 1 base unmatched. Germline CDR1 is SGHRS and CDR2 is YFSETQ. The CDR3 is 14 amino acids. The CDR3 DNA sequence: TGCGCCAGCAGCTTAACAGGGGGCCAAGAGACCCAGTACTTC. Its translation is CASSLTGGQETQYF.

The rearrangement uses TRBV7-6 and TRBJ2-2, with D unclear. The CDR3 runs to 16 residues. The V end lost 1 base, the J end lost 0 bases, and 9 bases lay between the germline ends. Looked up from germline, CDR1 is SGHVS and CDR2 is FNYEAQ. The CDR3, as DNA: TGTGCCAGCAGCTTAGGATCACGGACGAACACCGGGGAGCTGTTTTTT. Protein sequence: CASSLGSRTNTGELFF.

The rearrangement uses TRBV5-1 and TRBJ2-5; 14 bases fit TRBD2. V trimming: 2 bases; J trimming: 0 bases; junction bases outside the gene matches: 15. CDR1 is SGHRS and CDR2 is YFSETQ in the germline V gene. This CDR3 is built from 21 residues. This CDR3 is CASSLPGLAGVSSVDQETQYF. The CDR3 region has the DNA TGCGCCAGCAGCTTACCGGGACTAGCGGGAGTCTCTTCCGTGGACCAAGAGACCCAGTACTTC.

This clone was detected only once. The CDR3 sequence: CASSFSAGAGANVLTF. CDR3 in DNA: TGTGCCAGCAGTTTTAGTGCGGGGGCCGGGGCCAACGTCCTGACTTTC. The V and J genes are TRBV28 and TRBJ2-6; D is perhaps TRBD2 (7 bases). Looked up from germline, CDR1 is MDHEN and CDR2 is SYDVKM. The CDR3 has 16 amino acids. V was trimmed by 3 bases and J by 4 bases, leaving 13 bases between them.

CDR3 bases: TGTGCCAGCCGAGGTAGAGGGAGGGAAGAGACCCAGTACTTC. Its translation: CASRGRGREETQYF. The chain uses TRBV5-6 and TRBJ2-5; 7 nucleotides line up with TRBD2. After removal of 7 bases from V and 3 bases from J, the junction contained 9 bases not matched to a gene. Germline loops: CDR1 SGHDT, CDR2 YYEEEE. The CDR3 covers 14 residues.

The chain uses TRBV7-8 and TRBJ2-7, with 7 bases lining up with TRBD2. Germline loops: CDR1 SGHVS, CDR2 FQNEAQ. With V trimmed by 7 bases and J by 2 bases, 17 bases remained unmatched. The CDR3 covers 17 residues. The DNA for the CDR3 is TGTGCCAGCACCCCGGGACTACCGAGGATAGTGCCCTACGAGCAGTACTTC. Translating gives CASTPGLPRIVPYEQYF.

This sequence joins TRBV30 and TRBJ2-3, with 9 bases aligning to TRBD1. The CDR3 totals 16 residues. The junction had 9 bases not matched to a gene; V was cut back by 2 bases and J by 3 bases. Per the germline V gene, CDR1 is GTSNPN and CDR2 is SVGIG (reference sequence). CDR3: CAWSTRGQGFTDTQYF. CDR3 in DNA: TGTGCCTGGAGTACTAGGGGACAGGGATTTACAGATACGCAGTATTTT.

This rearrangement joins TRBV28 to TRBJ2-7, with D tentatively TRBD1 (6 bases). Trimming stripped 10 bases from V and 1 base from J, with 11 bases between. Germline V gene data show CDR1 as MDHEN and CDR2 as SYDVKM. This CDR3 is 12 amino acids long. CDR3 in DNA: TGTGCCACCACAGGGTTTTCCTACGAGCAGTACTTC. It is translated as CATTGFSYEQYF.

The J gene is TRBJ2-3, the V gene TRBV7-9; TRBD2 agrees at 7 bases. V gave up 2 bases and J gave up 12 bases; unmatched junction bases: 11. The CDR3 is 14 residues long. The germline CDR1 and CDR2 sequences are SEHNR and FQNEAQ (reference sequence). The CDR3 DNA sequence: TGTGCCAGCAGCTTATTCCCTCCAGCGGGACCCCAGTATTTT. Its protein is CASSLFPPAGPQYF.

The chain has TRBV27 and TRBJ2-7; D gene unclear. Germline loops: CDR1 MNHEY, CDR2 SMNVEV (reference sequence). Between the trimmed V and J ends, which lost 3 bases and 3 bases, there was a span of 6 bases. The CDR3 length is 12 residues. CDR3 DNA sequence: TGTGCCAGCAGTTTCAACAGCTACGAGCAGTACTTC. Translated: CASSFNSYEQYF.

The chain uses TRBV19 and TRBJ1-4; 10 positions agree with TRBD1. There are 16 residues in the CDR3. The V segment lost 5 bases and the J segment 3 bases; nucleotides outside the gene matches: 6. CDR1 is LNHDA and CDR2 is SQIVND in the germline V gene (reference sequence). This chain's CDR3 is CASSDRQGASNEKLFF. The CDR3 nucleotides read TGTGCCAGTAGTGATCGACAGGGGGCTTCTAATGAAAAACTGTTTTTT.

The chain recombines TRBV2 with TRBJ1-1; 7 nucleotides agree with TRBD1. Germline lookup yields CDR1 SNHLY and CDR2 FYNNEI. Losses at the gene ends were 10 bases for V and 5 bases for J; bases not matched to a gene: 10. The CDR3 covers 13 residues. CDR3 sequence (DNA): TGTGCCACCCTGGACAGGACAAGGACTGAAGCTTTCTTT. It is translated as CATLDRTRTEAFF.

The rearrangement joins TRBV18 to TRBJ2-3; 9 positions agree with TRBD2. The CDR3 consists of 15 residues. Trimming took 3 bases from V and 5 from J; bases not matched to a gene: 6. Germline V lookup: CDR1 KGHSH, CDR2 LQKENI. The CDR3 sequence: CASSPGTSRIDTQYF. The CDR3 region has the DNA TGTGCCAGCTCACCCGGGACTAGCAGGATAGATACGCAGTATTTT.

The rearrangement links TRBV18 to TRBJ2-1; 8 bases align to TRBD1. The V and J ends lost 7 bases and 8 bases, in that order; junction bases with no gene match: 7. This CDR3 has 13 residues. Looked up from germline, CDR1 is KGHSH and CDR2 is LQKENI. This chain's CDR3 is CASFGTGSYEQFF. DNA of the CDR3: TGTGCCAGCTTCGGGACAGGATCGTATGAGCAGTTCTTC.